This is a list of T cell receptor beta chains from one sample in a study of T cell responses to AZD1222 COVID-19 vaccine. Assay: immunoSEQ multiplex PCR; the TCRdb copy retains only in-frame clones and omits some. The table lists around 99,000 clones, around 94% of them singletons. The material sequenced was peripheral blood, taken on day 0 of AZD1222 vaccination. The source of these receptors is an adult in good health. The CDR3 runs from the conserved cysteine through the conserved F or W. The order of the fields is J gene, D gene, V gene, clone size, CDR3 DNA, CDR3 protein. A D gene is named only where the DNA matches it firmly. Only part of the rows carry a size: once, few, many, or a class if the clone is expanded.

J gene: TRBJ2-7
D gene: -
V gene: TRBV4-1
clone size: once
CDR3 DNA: TGCGCCAGCAGCCAAGATTCCCCAATCAGCTCCTACGAGCAGTACTTC
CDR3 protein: CASSQDSPISSYEQYF

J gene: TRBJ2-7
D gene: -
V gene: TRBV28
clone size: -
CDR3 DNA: TGTGCCAGCAGTCACCCTAGTTTCTACGAGCAGTACTTC
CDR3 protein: CASSHPSFYEQYF

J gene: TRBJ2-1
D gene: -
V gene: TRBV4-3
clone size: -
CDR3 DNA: TGCGCCAGCAGCCAAGCTCCTTCCCGGGACAATGAGCAGTTCTTC
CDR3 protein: CASSQAPSRDNEQFF

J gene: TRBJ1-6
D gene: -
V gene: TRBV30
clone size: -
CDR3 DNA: TGTGCCTGGAGTTTTCCGCAACCGGGACGGCGTTTTAATTCACCCCTCCACTTT
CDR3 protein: CAWSFPQPGRRFNSPLHF

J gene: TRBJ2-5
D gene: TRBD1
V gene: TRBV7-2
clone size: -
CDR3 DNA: TGTGCCAGCAGCTTAAGTAGGGGGCGAGAGACCCAGTACTTC
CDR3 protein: CASSLSRGRETQYF

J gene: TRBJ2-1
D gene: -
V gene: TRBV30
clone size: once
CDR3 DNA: TGTGCCGGGGGGTGGGGCCTGGGGGAGCAGTTCTTC
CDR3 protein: CAGGWGLGEQFF

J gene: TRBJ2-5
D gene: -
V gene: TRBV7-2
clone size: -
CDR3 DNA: TGTGCCAGCAGCAGATCGGGGGTTAAGGAGACCCAGTACTTC
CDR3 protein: CASSRSGVKETQYF

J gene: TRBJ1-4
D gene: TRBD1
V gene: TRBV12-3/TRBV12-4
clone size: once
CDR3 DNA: TGTGCCAGCAGGCCGGGACAGCTTGAAAAACTGTTTTTT
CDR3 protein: CASRPGQLEKLFF

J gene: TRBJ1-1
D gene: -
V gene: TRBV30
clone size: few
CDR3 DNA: TGTGCCTGGGTGGGACGGAGCACTGAAGCTTTCTTT
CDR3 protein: CAWVGRSTEAFF

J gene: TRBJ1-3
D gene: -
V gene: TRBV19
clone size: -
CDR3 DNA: TGTGCCAGTAAGCGATCCGACTCTGGAAACACCATATATTTT
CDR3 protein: CASKRSDSGNTIYF

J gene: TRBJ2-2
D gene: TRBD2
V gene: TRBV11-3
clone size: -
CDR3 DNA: TGTGCCAGCAGCTTAAACAGCGGGACGAACACCGGGGAGCTGTTTTTT
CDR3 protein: CASSLNSGTNTGELFF

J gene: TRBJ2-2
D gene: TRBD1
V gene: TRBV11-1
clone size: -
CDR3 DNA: TGTGCCAGCAGCTCGTTGGGACAGGGGTGGGCCGGGGAGCTGTTTTTT
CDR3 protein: CASSSLGQGWAGELFF

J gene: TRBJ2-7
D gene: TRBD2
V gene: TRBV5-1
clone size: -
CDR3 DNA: TGCGCCAGCAGCCCGAGCCGGGAGGCCCCGGAGTACTTC
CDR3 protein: CASSPSREAPEYF

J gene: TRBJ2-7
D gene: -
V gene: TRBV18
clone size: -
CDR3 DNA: TGTGCCAGCTCGCGGGACACTATTTGGCCCTCCTACGAGCAGTACTTC
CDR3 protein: CASSRDTIWPSYEQYF

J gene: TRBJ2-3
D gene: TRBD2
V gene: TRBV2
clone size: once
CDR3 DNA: TGTGCCAGCAGTGAAATGGCGGGAGGCCTGGCGGATACGCAGTATTTT
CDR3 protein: CASSEMAGGLADTQYF

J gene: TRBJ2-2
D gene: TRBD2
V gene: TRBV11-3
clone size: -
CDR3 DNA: TGTGCCAGCAGCTCCCCTCTAGCGGGAGTCCCCGGGGAGCTGTTTTTT
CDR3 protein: CASSSPLAGVPGELFF

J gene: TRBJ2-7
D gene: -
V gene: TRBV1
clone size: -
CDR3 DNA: TGCACCAGCAGCCAAGCTTACGACCCCCGGGGGGACAGGGCCGTCTACGAGCAGTACTTC
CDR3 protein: CTSSQAYDPRGDRAVYEQYF

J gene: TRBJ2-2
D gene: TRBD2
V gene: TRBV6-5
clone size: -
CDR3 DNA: TGTGCCAGCCGCAGCGGGGGAATTGCCGGGGAGCTGTTTTTT
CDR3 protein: CASRSGGIAGELFF

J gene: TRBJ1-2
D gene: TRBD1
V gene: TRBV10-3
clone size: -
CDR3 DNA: TGTGCCATCAGTGAGATGGACAGGGATGGCTACACCTTC
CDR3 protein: CAISEMDRDGYTF

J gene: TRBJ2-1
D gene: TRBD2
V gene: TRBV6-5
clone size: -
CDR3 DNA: TGTGCCAGCAGTCGGACTAGCGGGAGTTTGTTTTTCTTC
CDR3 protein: CASSRTSGSLFFF

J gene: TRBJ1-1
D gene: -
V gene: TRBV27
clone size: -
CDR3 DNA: TGTGCCAGCAGTTTATCGAGGGCAGGGGCAGGGAACACTGAAGCTTTCTTT
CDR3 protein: CASSLSRAGAGNTEAFF

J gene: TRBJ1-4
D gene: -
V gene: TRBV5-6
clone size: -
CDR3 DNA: TGTGCCAGCAGCTTGGCGGGAATTGAAAAACTGTTTTTT
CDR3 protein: CASSLAGIEKLFF

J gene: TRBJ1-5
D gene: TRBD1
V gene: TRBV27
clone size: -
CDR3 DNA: TGTGCCAGCAGTTTATCCTGGACAGGGGTTGCGCAGCCCCAGCATTTT
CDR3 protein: CASSLSWTGVAQPQHF

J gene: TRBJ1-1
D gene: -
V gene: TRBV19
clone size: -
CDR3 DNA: TGTGCCAGTAGTATCTCGGCGGCCAACACTGAAGCTTTCTTT
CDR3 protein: CASSISAANTEAFF

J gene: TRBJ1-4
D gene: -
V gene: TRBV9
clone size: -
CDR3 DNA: TGTGCCAGCAGCCCTCTGGGGGGGGCTAGGGATGAAAAACTGTTTTTT
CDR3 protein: CASSPLGGARDEKLFF

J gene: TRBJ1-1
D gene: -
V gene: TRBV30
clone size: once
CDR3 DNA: TGTGCCTGGAGTACTAGGGGGAGGAACACTGAAGCTTTCTTT
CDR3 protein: CAWSTRGRNTEAFF

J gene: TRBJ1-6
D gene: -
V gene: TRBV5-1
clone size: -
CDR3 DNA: TGCGCCAGCAGACCGGAGGGGGGCCTTAATTCACCCCTCCACTTT
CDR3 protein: CASRPEGGLNSPLHF

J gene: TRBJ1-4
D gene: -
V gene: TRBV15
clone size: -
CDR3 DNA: TGTGCCACCAGCAGAGCCCTAGTTGAAAAACTGTTTTTT
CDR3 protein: CATSRALVEKLFF

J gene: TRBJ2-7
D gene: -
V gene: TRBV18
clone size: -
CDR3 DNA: TGTGCCAGCTCTGTCGGCCTGTCGGTCTACGAGCAGTACTTC
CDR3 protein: CASSVGLSVYEQYF

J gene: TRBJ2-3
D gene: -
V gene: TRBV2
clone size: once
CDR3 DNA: TGTGCCAGCAGACAGAAAGATACGCAGTATTTT
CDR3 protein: CASRQKDTQYF

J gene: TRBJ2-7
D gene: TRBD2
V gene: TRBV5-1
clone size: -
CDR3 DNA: TGCGCCAGCAGCTTCTACGGCCGCGGGGGAATCGGCGAGCAGTACTTC
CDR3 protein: CASSFYGRGGIGEQYF

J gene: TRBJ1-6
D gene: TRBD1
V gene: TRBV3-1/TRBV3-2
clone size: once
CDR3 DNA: TGTGCCAGCAGCTGGACAGGGCGGTCGTCACCCCTCCACTTT
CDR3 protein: CASSWTGRSSPLHF

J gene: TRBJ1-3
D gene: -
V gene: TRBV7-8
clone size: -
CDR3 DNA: TGTGCCAGCAGCTTGGGGACACTCTCTGGAAACACCATATATTTT
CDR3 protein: CASSLGTLSGNTIYF

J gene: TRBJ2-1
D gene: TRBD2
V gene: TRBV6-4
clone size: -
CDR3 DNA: TGTGCCAGCGCGCTGCTGGCGGGAGGGCCGCGCAATGAGCAGTTCTTC
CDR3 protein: CASALLAGGPRNEQFF

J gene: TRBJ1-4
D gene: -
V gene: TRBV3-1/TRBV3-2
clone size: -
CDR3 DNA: TGTGCCAGCACCCCAGGGACAACTAATGAAAAACTGTTTTTT
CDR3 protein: CASTPGTTNEKLFF

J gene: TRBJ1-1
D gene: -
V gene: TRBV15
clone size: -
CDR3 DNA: TGTGCCACCAGCAGAGTCCGACTTGGGGAGGGTCAGGACACTGAAGCTTTCTTT
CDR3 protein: CATSRVRLGEGQDTEAFF

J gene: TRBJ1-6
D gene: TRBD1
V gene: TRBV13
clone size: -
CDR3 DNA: TGTGCCAGCAGCTCACTGGGACAGCCTAATTCACCCCTCCACTTT
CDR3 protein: CASSSLGQPNSPLHF

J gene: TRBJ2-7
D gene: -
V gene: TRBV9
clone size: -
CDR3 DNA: TGTGCCAGCAGCGCGGACAGCTCCTACGAGCAGTACTTC
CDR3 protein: CASSADSSYEQYF

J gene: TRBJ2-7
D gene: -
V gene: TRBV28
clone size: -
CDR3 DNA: TGTGCCAGTTGCAACAGAGGATCCTACGAGCAGTACTTC
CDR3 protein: CASCNRGSYEQYF

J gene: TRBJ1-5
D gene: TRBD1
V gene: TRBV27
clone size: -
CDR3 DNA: TGTGCCAGCAGTTCACGACAGGGGAATCAGCCCCAGCATTTT
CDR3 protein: CASSSRQGNQPQHF

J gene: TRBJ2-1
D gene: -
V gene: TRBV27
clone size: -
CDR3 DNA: TGTGCCAGCAGTTTAAGGGCTTTCGGATCCTACAATGAGCAGTTCTTC
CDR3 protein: CASSLRAFGSYNEQFF